This T cell receptor beta chain derives from a study of T cells of healthy individuals. This clonotype came up many times. In TCRdb, the 5' RACE reads were re-called with MiXCR into one record per CDR3 protein. The sample carries tens of thousands of distinct CDR3 sequences, around 4.5% recorded once. Trimming took off 4 bases at V and 0 bases at J, with 22 bases between the two ends. The CDR3 contains 18 residues. The V gene's germline CDR1 is SGHTA and CDR2 FQGNSA. This chain links TRBV7-2 with TRBJ2-7, with D maybe TRBD2 (5 bases). This clonotype was sampled from a human donor in good health. The CDR3 DNA reads as TGTGCCAGCAGCTCCCAAGCTCCTAGCTTCATTTACTCCTACGAGCAGTACTTC. Translated: CASSSQAPSFIYSYEQYF.